This T cell receptor beta chain was captured by sequencing in a study of T cells after yellow fever vaccination. Study outcomes and limitations: Most clones from primary vaccination resurfaced after the booster (around 95% CD4, 88% CD8). Weaker in magnitude, the secondary response showed a faster peak on day 5 versus 15.

As for this clonotype: Its cognate antigen is unknown.

This CDR3 is 14 amino acids long. V gave up 5 bases and J gave up 9 bases; unmatched junction bases: 10. Germline V gene sequence: CDR1 SGHTA, CDR2 FQGNSA. 5'RACE template switching added a universal primer site and UMIs to TCR cDNA. MiXCR, run by TCRdb on the 5' RACE reads, gives a single entry per CDR3 protein. Among about 580,000 distinct CDR3 sequences listed, 17% were seen once. The chain employs TRBV7-2 and TRBJ2-1, with 7 positions matching TRBD2. The sample was PBMCs, taken 5 to 6 days after the first yellow fever vaccination. The receptor's source is a man between 18 and 35 years old who received the YFV17D yellow fever vaccine. In nucleotides, the CDR3 is TGTGCCAGCAGCCCCAGGGACCCGGGGGGTGAGCAGTTCTTC. Amino acid sequence: CASSPRDPGGEQFF. Based on the CDR3 plus reference TRBV7-2 and TRBJ2-1, the full variable domain is GAGVSQSPSNKVTEKGKDVELRCDPISGHTALYWYRQSLGQGLEFLIYFQGNSAPDKSGLPSDRFSAERTGGSVSTLTIQRTQQEDSAVYLCASSPRDPGGEQFFGPGTRLTVL.